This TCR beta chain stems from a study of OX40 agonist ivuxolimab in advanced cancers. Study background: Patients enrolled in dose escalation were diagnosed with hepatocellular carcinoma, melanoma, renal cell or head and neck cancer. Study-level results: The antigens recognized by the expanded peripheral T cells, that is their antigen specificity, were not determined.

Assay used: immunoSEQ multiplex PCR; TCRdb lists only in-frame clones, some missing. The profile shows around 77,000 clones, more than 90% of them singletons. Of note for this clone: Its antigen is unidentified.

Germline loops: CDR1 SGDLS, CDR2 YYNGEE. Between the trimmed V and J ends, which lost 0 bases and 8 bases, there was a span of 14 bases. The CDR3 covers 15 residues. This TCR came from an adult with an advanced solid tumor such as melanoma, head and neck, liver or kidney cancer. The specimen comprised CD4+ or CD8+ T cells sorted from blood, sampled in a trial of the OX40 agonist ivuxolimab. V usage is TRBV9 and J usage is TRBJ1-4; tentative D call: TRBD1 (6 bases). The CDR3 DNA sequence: TGTGCCAGCAGCGTAGGTGGGGGGGCGAGAGAAAAACTGTTTTTT. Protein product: CASSVGGGAREKLFF.